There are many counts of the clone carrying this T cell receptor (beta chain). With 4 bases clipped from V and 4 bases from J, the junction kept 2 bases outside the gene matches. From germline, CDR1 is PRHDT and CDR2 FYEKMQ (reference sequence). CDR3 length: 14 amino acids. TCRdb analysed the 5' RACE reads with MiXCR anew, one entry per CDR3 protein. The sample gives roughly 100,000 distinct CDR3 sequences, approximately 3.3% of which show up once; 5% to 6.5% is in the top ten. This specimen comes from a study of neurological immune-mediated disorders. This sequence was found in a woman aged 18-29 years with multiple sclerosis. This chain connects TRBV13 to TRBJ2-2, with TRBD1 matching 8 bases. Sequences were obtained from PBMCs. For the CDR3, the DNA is TGTGCCAGCAGCTCCGACAGGGGCACCGGGGAGCTGTTTTTT. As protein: CASSSDRGTGELFF.